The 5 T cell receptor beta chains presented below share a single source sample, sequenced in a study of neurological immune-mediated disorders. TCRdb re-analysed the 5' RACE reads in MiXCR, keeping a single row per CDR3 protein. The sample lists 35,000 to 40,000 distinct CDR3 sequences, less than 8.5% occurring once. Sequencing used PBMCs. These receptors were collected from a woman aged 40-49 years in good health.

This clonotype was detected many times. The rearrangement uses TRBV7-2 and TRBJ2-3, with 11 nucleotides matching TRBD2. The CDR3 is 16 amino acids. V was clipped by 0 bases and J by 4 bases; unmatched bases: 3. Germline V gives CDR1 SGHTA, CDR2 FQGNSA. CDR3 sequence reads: CASSLATSGGPDTQYF. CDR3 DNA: TGTGCCAGCAGCTTAGCTACTAGCGGGGGCCCAGATACGCAGTATTTT. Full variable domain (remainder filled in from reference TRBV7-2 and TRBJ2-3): GAGVSQSPSNKVTEKGKDVELRCDPISGHTALYWYRQSLGQGLEFLIYFQGNSAPDKSGLPSDRFSAERTGGSVSTLTIQRTQQEDSAVYLCASSLATSGGPDTQYFGPGTRLTVL.

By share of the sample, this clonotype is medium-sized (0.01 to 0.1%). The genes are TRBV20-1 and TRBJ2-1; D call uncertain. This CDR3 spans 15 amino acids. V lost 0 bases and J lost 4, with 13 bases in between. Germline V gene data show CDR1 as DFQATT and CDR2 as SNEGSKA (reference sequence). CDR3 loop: CSARDMSMDYNEQFF. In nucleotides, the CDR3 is TGCAGTGCTAGAGATATGAGCATGGATTACAATGAGCAGTTCTTC.

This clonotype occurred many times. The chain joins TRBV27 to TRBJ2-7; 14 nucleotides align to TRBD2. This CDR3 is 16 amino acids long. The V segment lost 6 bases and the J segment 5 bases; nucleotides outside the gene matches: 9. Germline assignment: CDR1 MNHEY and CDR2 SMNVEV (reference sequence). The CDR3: CASSLGLAGANNEQYF. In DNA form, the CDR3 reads TGTGCCAGCAGCCTGGGACTAGCGGGAGCTAACAACGAGCAGTACTTC.

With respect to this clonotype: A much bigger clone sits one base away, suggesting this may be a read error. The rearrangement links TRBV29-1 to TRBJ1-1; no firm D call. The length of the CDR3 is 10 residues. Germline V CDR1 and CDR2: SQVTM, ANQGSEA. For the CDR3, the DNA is TGCAGCGTTGTTAGGGCTGAATCTTTCTTT. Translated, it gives CSVVRAESFF.

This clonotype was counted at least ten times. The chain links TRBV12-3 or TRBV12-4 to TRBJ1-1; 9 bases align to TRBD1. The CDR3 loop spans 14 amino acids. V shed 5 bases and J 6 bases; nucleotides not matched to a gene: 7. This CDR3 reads CASSIRQGVAEAFF. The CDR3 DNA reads TGTGCCAGCAGTATACGACAGGGGGTTGCTGAAGCTTTCTTT.